The clone carrying this T cell receptor (beta chain) was observed a few times. J gave up 4 bases and V 7 bases, and 7 bases lay outside the gene matches. Germline V CDR1 and CDR2: SQVTM, ANQGSEA. The CDR3 extends over 15 amino acids. Molecules of cDNA were individually given unique molecular identifiers that were attached to them. A single record per CDR3 protein comes from TCRdb applying MiXCR to the 5' RACE reads. The table shows fewer than 55,000 distinct CDR3 sequences, with about 9.1% occurring only once. The data belong to a study of early T cells in non-severe SARS-CoV-2 infection. Sequencing was done on a sample of whole blood. This TCR was recovered from an adult who was a healthcare worker with PCR-confirmed SARS-CoV-2 infection or an uninfected control (not recorded which). The V call is TRBV29-1, the J call TRBJ2-3; 14 nucleotides line up with TRBD2. This CDR3 is CSAETSGGVPDTQYF. The CDR3 coding sequence is TGCAGCGCCGAGACTAGCGGGGGGGTACCAGATACGCAGTATTTT.